This TCR beta chain emerged from a study of blood T cell repertoires in COVID-19. In the study overall: Samples of COVID-19 (acute and convalescent) were obtained from the United States, Italy and Spain.

TCRdb's copy holds only in-frame clones and misses some; the assay was immunoSEQ multiplex PCR. The sample shows more than 45,000 clones, around nine tenths of them seen only once. CDR3 size: 15 residues. Germline V gives CDR1 SGHAT, CDR2 FQNNGV. V dropped 5 bases and J dropped 3 bases, with 16 bases sitting between them. The sample was peripheral blood. This TCR was recovered from a woman aged 55-69 years with COVID-19, enrolled during active disease. The chain carries TRBV11-2 and TRBJ2-5; possibly TRBD1 for D (6 bases). The CDR3, as DNA: TGTGCCAGCAGCCAGGGTGGGGCAGGGGAAGAGACCCAGTACTTC. Protein product: CASSQGGAGEETQYF.